The 2 T cell receptor beta chains below come from one sample, sequenced in a study of blood T cell repertoires in COVID-19. Produced via immunoSEQ multiplex PCR; TCRdb's table is partial and in-frame only. Of roughly 320,000 clones in the sample, over 90% were seen once. Sequencing was carried out using PBMCs or T cells enriched from blood (not recorded which). The receptors derive from a woman in her 30s who had been exposed to COVID-19.

The chain recombines TRBV4-1 with TRBJ1-4; D unresolved. Germline V gives CDR1 MGHRA, CDR2 YSYEKL. V shed 4 bases and J shed 0 bases, with 6 bases lying between them. CDR3 size: 14 residues. In DNA form, the CDR3 reads TGCGCCAGCAGCCGAGTTACAACTAATGAAAAACTGTTTTTT. It codes for CASSRVTTNEKLFF.

CDR3 coding DNA: TGTGCCACCAGCAGAGGAGTTGCACAGGGCGAGGCTGAAGCTTTCTTT. Translated, it gives CATSRGVAQGEAEAFF. The V and J genes are TRBV15 and TRBJ1-1; D perhaps matches TRBD1 (6 bases). V shed 1 base and J shed 6 bases, with 18 bases lying between them. Germline CDR1 is LNHNV and CDR2 is YYDKDF (reference sequence). The CDR3 sequence is 16 residues long.